The clone carrying this T cell receptor (beta chain) turned up a few times. The antigen is undetermined. The data are from a study of CD8 T cells in ankylosing spondylitis. Germline CDR1 is DFQATT and CDR2 is SNEGSKA (reference sequence). The trim removed 5 bases at V and 8 bases at J, leaving 7 bases unmatched. The CDR3 loop spans 15 amino acids. Study-wide results and caveats: Within peripheral blood, clones linked to disease were CD8+ and relatively rare. Characteristic of ankylosing spondylitis blood, it appeared, was a TCR beta motif comprising fewer than 10 highly homologous variants.

Libraries of TCR beta came from quantitative 5'-RACE with molecular barcodes. MiXCR, applied by TCRdb to the 5' RACE reads, yields one record per CDR3 protein. The table lists more than 400,000 distinct CDR3 sequences, approximately 5.3% of them singletons, with roughly 3.3% in the top ten. The genes are TRBV20-1 and TRBJ2-3; 16 nucleotides line up with TRBD2. The sample comprised blood, either unsorted or a sorted T cell fraction (not recorded which). This receptor was identified in a male donor with ankylosing spondylitis. In DNA, the CDR3 is TGCAGTGCTCAACCGGGACTAGCGGGAGGGGGTACGCAGTATTTT. This encodes CSAQPGLAGGGTQYF.